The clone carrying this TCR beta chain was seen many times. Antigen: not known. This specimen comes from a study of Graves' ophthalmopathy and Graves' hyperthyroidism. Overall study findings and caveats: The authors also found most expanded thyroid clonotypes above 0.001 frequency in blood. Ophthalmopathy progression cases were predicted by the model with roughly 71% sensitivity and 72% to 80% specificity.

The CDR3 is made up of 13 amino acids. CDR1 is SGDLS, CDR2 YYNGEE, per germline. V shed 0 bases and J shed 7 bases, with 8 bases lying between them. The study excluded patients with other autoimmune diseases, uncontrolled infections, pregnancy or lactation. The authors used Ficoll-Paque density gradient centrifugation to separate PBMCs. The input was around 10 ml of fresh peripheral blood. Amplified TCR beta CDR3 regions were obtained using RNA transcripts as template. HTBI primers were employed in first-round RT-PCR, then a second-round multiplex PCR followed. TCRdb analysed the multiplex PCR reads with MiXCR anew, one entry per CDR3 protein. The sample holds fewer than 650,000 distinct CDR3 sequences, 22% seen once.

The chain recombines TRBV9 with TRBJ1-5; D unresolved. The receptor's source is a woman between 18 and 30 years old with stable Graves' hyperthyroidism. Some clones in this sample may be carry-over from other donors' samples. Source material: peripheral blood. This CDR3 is CASSVGGLQPQHF. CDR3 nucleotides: TGTGCCAGCAGCGTAGGAGGTCTCCAGCCCCAGCATTTT.